Following are 25 T cell receptor beta chains from one sample sequenced in a study of T-cell memory formation after mild COVID-19. TCRdb used MiXCR to reprocess the 5' RACE reads, holding one entry per CDR3 protein. The data show about 610,000 distinct CDR3 sequences, approximately 15% seen once. Material: PBMCs or a T cell subset sorted from them (not recorded which). The receptor source for this set is an adult woman who had mild COVID-19 (a few samples of this study predate the infection). Cell type and time point are not known.

The chain uses TRBV6-2 or TRBV6-3 and TRBJ2-1; 13 bases map to TRBD2. Germline CDR1 reads MNHEY; CDR2 reads SVGEGT. CDR3 length equals 15 residues. V gave up 4 bases and J gave up 10 bases; unmatched junction bases: 7. CDR3 sequence: CASSFRLAGGWEQFF. The CDR3 DNA follows: TGTGCCAGCAGTTTCAGACTAGCGGGAGGATGGGAGCAGTTCTTC.

The chain uses TRBV6-1 and TRBJ2-1; D is possibly TRBD1 or TRBD2 (6 bases each). This CDR3 contains 16 residues. Per germline, CDR1 MNHNS and CDR2 SASEGT. V lost 6 bases, J lost 1 base, and 16 bases lay in between. The CDR3 region is CASSISRGLSYNEQFF. CDR3 DNA sequence: TGTGCCAGCAGCATCAGTCGGGGGCTATCCTACAATGAGCAGTTCTTC.

The chain recombines TRBV7-9 with TRBJ2-3, with D possibly being TRBD2 (6 bases). Germline CDR1 SEHNR, CDR2 FQNEAQ (reference sequence). Trimming shortened V by 5 bases and J by 5 bases, and 17 bases separated the two germline ends. The CDR3 is 15 amino acids. CDR3 loop: CASSPGTLEVDTQYF. In DNA, the CDR3 is TGTGCCAGCAGCCCCGGGACTTTAGAGGTAGATACGCAGTATTTT.

The chain couples TRBV7-2 to TRBJ2-5; D is unclear. The CDR3 consists of 14 residues. V lost 8 bases and J 2 bases, leaving 15 bases between the germline ends. The germline V gene has CDR1 SGHTA and CDR2 FQGNSA. As DNA, the CDR3 is TGTGCCAGCTCAGCTCGTGGCGGACAAGAGACCCAGTACTTC. It is translated as CASSARGGQETQYF.

This clonotype was found many times. This chain connects TRBV7-7 to TRBJ2-7, with TRBD2 identical over 11 bases. The length of the CDR3 is 14 residues. V was clipped by 3 bases and J by 6 bases; unmatched bases: 4. In germline, CDR1 is SSHAT, CDR2 FNYEAQ (reference sequence). CDR3 region: CASSLSLAGGEQYF. In DNA form, the CDR3 reads TGTGCCAGCAGCTTGAGTCTAGCGGGGGGCGAGCAGTACTTC.

This clonotype was counted only a few times. V is TRBV25-1 and J is TRBJ2-1, with 7 bases fitting TRBD2. V lost 2 bases, J lost 7 bases, and 2 bases stayed unmatched. CDR3 length: 13 amino acids. CDR1 and CDR2 (germline): MGHDK, SYGVNS. The CDR3 DNA reads TGTGCCAGCAGTGAACGGACTAGTAATGAGCAGTTCTTC. It specifies CASSERTSNEQFF.

The chain joins TRBV12-3 or TRBV12-4 to TRBJ1-4, with D possibly matching TRBD1 (6 bases). This CDR3 region has 15 residues. Trimming removed 4 bases at V and 8 bases at J, with 17 bases between. In DNA, the CDR3 is TGTGCCAGCAGTTGGTCTGGGGGGCGTGGAGAAAAACTGTTTTTT. This gives the protein CASSWSGGRGEKLFF.

The CDR3 loop reads CASSPWLAGPNEQFF. DNA of the CDR3: TGTGCCAGCAGCCCCTGGCTAGCGGGGCCGAATGAGCAGTTCTTC. This sequence joins TRBV5-6 and TRBJ2-1; 9 bases fit TRBD2. The CDR3 is made up of 15 amino acids. Looked up from germline, CDR1 is SGHDT and CDR2 is YYEEEE. The V segment lost 4 bases and the J segment 7 bases; nucleotides outside the gene matches: 9.

This clonotype has only a few counts. The chain combines TRBV4-1 with TRBJ1-2; D may be TRBD1 (5 bases). The CDR3 length is 16 residues. V dropped 4 bases and J dropped 4 bases, with 19 bases sitting between them. Germline assignment: CDR1 MGHRA and CDR2 YSYEKL. CDR3 in DNA: TGCGCCAGCAGCCCACTCCCCCAGGGAAAGAGCTATGGCTACACCTTC. The encoded protein is CASSPLPQGKSYGYTF.

This sequence joins TRBV12-3 or TRBV12-4 and TRBJ2-3; TRBD2 agrees at 8 bases. J lost 4 bases, V lost 4 bases, and 4 bases had no gene match. The CDR3 contains 14 residues. The CDR3 sequence is CASSYLGGADTQYF. The CDR3 region has the DNA TGTGCCAGCAGTTATCTCGGGGGGGCAGATACGCAGTATTTT.

There are a few counts of this clonotype. The chain links TRBV11-1 to TRBJ2-5, with D maybe TRBD2 (5 bases). In germline, CDR1 is SGHAT, CDR2 FQDESV (reference sequence). This CDR3 contains 16 residues. Deletions cut 3 bases from V and 5 bases from J, with 19 bases between. The CDR3 DNA is TGTGCCAGCAGCTTTGCGCTGCGAGGGTTACGGGAGACCCAGTACTTC. This codes for CASSFALRGLRETQYF.

This clonotype appeared a few times. The chain combines TRBV4-1 with TRBJ2-3; D unclear. The CDR3 has 13 amino acids. From germline, CDR1 is MGHRA and CDR2 YSYEKL. V lost 6 bases and J 4 bases, leaving 11 bases between the germline ends. CDR3: CASSSRTADTQYF. The CDR3 DNA reads TGCGCCAGCAGTTCTCGAACCGCAGATACGCAGTATTTT.

This chain joins TRBV7-2 and TRBJ2-1; 10 bases map to TRBD2. The germline V gene encodes CDR1 SGHTA and CDR2 FQGNSA. Trimming removed 1 base from V and 3 bases from J; junction bases left unmatched: 9. The CDR3 length is 18 residues. CDR3 DNA: TGTGCCAGCAGCTTAGAGGTTATAGCGGGAGGTTTCTACAATGAGCAGTTCTTC. Translated, it gives CASSLEVIAGGFYNEQFF.

The chain carries TRBV19 and TRBJ2-2, with a weak D call TRBD1 (6 bases). The V and J ends lost 6 bases and 7 bases respectively, with 12 bases between them. There are 13 residues in the CDR3. Germline V gives CDR1 LNHDA, CDR2 SQIVND (reference sequence). The CDR3 region has the DNA TGTGCCAGTAGGACACAGGGTTTCGGGGAGCTGTTTTTT. It translates to CASRTQGFGELFF.

The rearrangement links TRBV6-2 or TRBV6-3 to TRBJ2-5; 8 bases align to TRBD2. Germline CDR1 and CDR2: MNHEY and SVGEGT. With V trimmed by 7 bases and J by 7 bases, 17 bases remained unmatched. CDR3 size: 16 residues. The CDR3 DNA follows: TGTGCCAGCATGAGCGGGAGCAACCTTTTACACGGGACCCAGTACTTC. It encodes CASMSGSNLLHGTQYF.

The rearrangement uses TRBV24-1 and TRBJ1-1; 7 bases fit TRBD1. This CDR3 has 13 amino acids. Unmatched junction bases numbered 2, after V lost 4 bases and J lost 4 bases. From germline, CDR1 is KGHDR and CDR2 SFDVKD. In nucleotides, the CDR3 is TGTGCCACCAGTGACCGGACAGGCACTGAAGCTTTCTTT. Translating gives CATSDRTGTEAFF.

The chain recombines TRBV21-1 with TRBJ1-2; the table's D call TRBD1 went unverified against the DNA. TRBV21-1 is a pseudogene. The CDR3 has 15 residues. CDR3 sequence: CASTLPGATNYGYTF. CDR3 nucleotide sequence: TGTGCCAGCACCCTACCGGGGGCTACTAACTATGGCTACACCTTC.

This clonotype came up a few times. The chain couples TRBV7-9 to TRBJ2-2; D gene uncertain. V was trimmed by 1 base and J by 4 bases, leaving 4 bases between them. This CDR3 has 13 residues. Germline V gene lookup returns CDR1 SEHNR and CDR2 FQNEAQ (reference sequence). This chain's CDR3 is CASSLVPTGELFF. CDR3 nucleotide sequence: TGTGCCAGCAGCTTAGTTCCCACCGGGGAGCTGTTTTTT.

This clonotype was observed a handful of times. The chain carries TRBV20-1 and TRBJ2-1, with D unclear. This CDR3 is built from 13 residues. V lost 6 bases to trimming and J lost 0 bases, with 9 bases between them. Germline values: CDR1 DFQATT, CDR2 SNEGSKA (reference sequence). The CDR3 nucleotides are TGCAGTGCCGGCGGCAGCTCCTACAATGAGCAGTTCTTC. It is translated as CSAGGSSYNEQFF.

This clonotype has only a few counts. The chain employs TRBV20-1 and TRBJ2-7; D not certain. Germline lookup yields CDR1 DFQATT and CDR2 SNEGSKA (reference sequence). V dropped 5 bases and J dropped 6 bases, with 14 bases sitting between them. The CDR3 consists of 12 residues. In DNA, the CDR3 is TGCAGTGCTCCGTCGTTTACCGGCGAGCAGTACTTC. It encodes CSAPSFTGEQYF.

Only a few counts were recorded for this clonotype. The J gene is TRBJ1-3, the V gene TRBV5-5; perhaps TRBD1 as D (6 bases). Per germline, CDR1 SGHKS and CDR2 YYEKEE (reference sequence). V was clipped by 2 bases and J by 4 bases, with 13 bases between them. The CDR3 runs to 15 residues. CDR3 DNA sequence: TGTGCCAGCAGCTTTTTGGGGGCCGGGGGAAACACCATATATTTT. The encoded protein is CASSFLGAGGNTIYF.

The chain has TRBV11-2 and TRBJ2-5; no definite D call. Germline assignment: CDR1 SGHAT and CDR2 FQNNGV. This CDR3 comprises 15 residues. The V gene lost 5 bases and the J gene lost 4 bases, with 17 bases spanning the gap. The CDR3: CASSPESIRSETQYF. In DNA, the CDR3 is TGTGCCAGCAGCCCCGAGTCGATTAGATCAGAGACCCAGTACTTC. The complete variable domain, with remaining parts taken from reference TRBV11-2 and TRBJ2-5, reads EAGVAQSPRYKIIEKRQSVAFWCNPISGHATLYWYQQILGQGPKLLIQFQNNGVVDDSQLPKDRFSAERLKGVDSTLKIQPAKLEDSAVYLCASSPESIRSETQYFGPGTRLLVL.

The chain has TRBV5-1 and TRBJ1-1; 7 bases match TRBD1. The CDR3 has 18 amino acids. Germline V gene lookup returns CDR1 SGHRS and CDR2 YFSETQ. Losses at the gene ends were 5 bases for V and 2 bases for J; bases not matched to a gene: 18. The CDR3 loop is CASSSTALPGTANTEAFF. CDR3 bases: TGCGCCAGCAGTTCGACAGCTTTACCCGGGACAGCAAACACTGAAGCTTTCTTT.

The chain couples TRBV20-1 to TRBJ1-2; 7 positions match TRBD1. CDR1 is DFQATT, CDR2 SNEGSKA, per germline (reference sequence). V was clipped by 0 bases and J by 4 bases; unmatched bases: 5. This CDR3 has 14 amino acids. The CDR3 nucleotides are TGCAGTGCTAGAGATATAGGGGGCGCCTATGGCTACACCTTC. This encodes CSARDIGGAYGYTF.

This clonotype occurred a few times. V gene TRBV9 combines with J gene TRBJ2-5, with 9 nucleotides matching TRBD2. Germline CDR1 is SGDLS and CDR2 is YYNGEE. Trimming at V came to 0 bases and at J to 4 bases, leaving 7 bases not matched to a gene. The CDR3 is made up of 16 amino acids. The CDR3 bases are TGTGCCAGCAGCGTAGGGCTAGCGGGAACGGTAGAGACCCAGTACTTC. Its protein is CASSVGLAGTVETQYF.